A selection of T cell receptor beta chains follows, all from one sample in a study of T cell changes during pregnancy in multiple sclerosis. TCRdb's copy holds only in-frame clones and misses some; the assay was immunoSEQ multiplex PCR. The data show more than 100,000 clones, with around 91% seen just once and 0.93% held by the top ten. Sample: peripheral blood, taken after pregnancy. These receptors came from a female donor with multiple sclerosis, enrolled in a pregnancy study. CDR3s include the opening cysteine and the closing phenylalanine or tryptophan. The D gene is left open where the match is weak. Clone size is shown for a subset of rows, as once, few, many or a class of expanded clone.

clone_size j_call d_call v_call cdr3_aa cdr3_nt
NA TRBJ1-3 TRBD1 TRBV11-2 CASSLVGQGRRGNTIYF TGTGCCAGCAGCTTGGTTGGACAGGGTAGACGTGGAAACACCATATATTTT
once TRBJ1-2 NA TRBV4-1 CASSQEDGEGPARGYTF TGCGCCAGCAGCCAAGAAGATGGGGAGGGGCCCGCCAGGGGCTACACCTTC
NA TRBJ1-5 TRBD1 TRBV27 CASSRGGRNQPQHF TGTGCCAGCAGCCGAGGGGGCCGGAATCAGCCCCAGCATTTT
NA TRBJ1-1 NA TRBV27 CASSLWGREILF TGTGCCAGCAGTTTATGGGGCAGGGAAATACTATTT
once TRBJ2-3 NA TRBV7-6 CASSLGHSADTQYF TGTGCCAGCAGCTTAGGCCACAGTGCAGATACGCAGTATTTT
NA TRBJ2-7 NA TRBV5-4 CASSLEQEQYF TGTGCCAGCAGCTTGGAACAAGAGCAGTACTTC
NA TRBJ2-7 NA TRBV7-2 CASSLGQSTYEQYF TGTGCCAGCAGCTTAGGACAGAGTACCTACGAGCAGTACTTC
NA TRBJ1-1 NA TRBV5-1 CASSLEISNTEAFF TGCGCCAGCAGCTTGGAAATATCGAACACTGAAGCTTTCTTT
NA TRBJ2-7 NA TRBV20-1 CSARTLYEQYF TGCAGTGCCCGGACACTCTACGAGCAGTACTTC
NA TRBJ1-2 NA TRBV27 CASSFSGGEGYTF TGTGCCAGCAGTTTCTCTGGAGGAGAAGGCTACACCTTC
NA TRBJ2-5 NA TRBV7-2 CASSLRQGQETQYF TGTGCCAGCAGCTTGAGACAAGGCCAAGAGACCCAGTACTTC
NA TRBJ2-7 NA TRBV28 CASIQRQGSYEQYF TGTGCCAGCATTCAAAGGCAGGGCTCCTACGAGCAGTACTTC
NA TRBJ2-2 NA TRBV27 CASSIPGGRVQELFF TGTGCCAGCTCGATACCAGGGGGGCGGGTACAGGAGCTGTTTTTT
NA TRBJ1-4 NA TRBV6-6 CASRGANEKLFF TGTGCCAGCCGCGGGGCTAATGAAAAACTGTTTTTT
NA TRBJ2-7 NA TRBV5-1 CASSLEAGSASSYEQYF TGCGCCAGCAGCTTGGAAGCAGGTTCGGCCAGCTCCTACGAGCAGTACTTC
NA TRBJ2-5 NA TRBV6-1 CASSELEGRGQETQYF TGTGCCAGCAGTGAACTGGAAGGGAGGGGGCAAGAGACCCAGTACTTC
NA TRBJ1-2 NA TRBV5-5 CASSQKPNSGYTF TGTGCCAGCAGCCAAAAGCCCAATAGTGGCTACACCTTC
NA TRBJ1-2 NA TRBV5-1 CASSSILDDSLTF TGCGCCAGCAGCTCAATACTTGACGACAGTCTCACCTTC
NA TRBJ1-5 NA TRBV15 CATSRETVRNQPQHF TGTGCCACCAGCAGGGAAACAGTCCGCAATCAGCCCCAGCATTTT
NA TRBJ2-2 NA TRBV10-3 CAISDGARRGGLLRANTGELFF TGTGCCATCAGTGATGGAGCGCGGAGAGGAGGGCTCCTAAGAGCGAACACCGGGGAGCTGTTTTTT
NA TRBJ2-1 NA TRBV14 CASSQVFWSEEYNEQFF TGTGCCAGCAGCCAAGTGTTTTGGTCTGAGGAGTACAATGAGCAGTTCTTC
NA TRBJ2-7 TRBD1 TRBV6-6 CACGTGRTYEQYF TGTGCGTGTGGGACAGGACGAACCTACGAGCAGTACTTC
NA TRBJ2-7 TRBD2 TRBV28 CASSLSGGRYEQYF TGTGCCAGCAGTTTATCGGGAGGGCGGTACGAGCAGTACTTC
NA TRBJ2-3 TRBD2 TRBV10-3 CAISESGTSGGARDTQYF TGTGCCATCAGTGAGTCGGGAACTAGCGGGGGAGCCAGAGATACGCAGTATTTT
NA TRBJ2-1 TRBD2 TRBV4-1 CASSASGSSYNEQFF TGCGCCAGCAGCGCGAGCGGGAGCTCCTACAATGAGCAGTTCTTC
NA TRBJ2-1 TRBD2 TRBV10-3 CAISEKGLAGYNEQFF TGTGCCATCAGTGAGAAGGGACTAGCGGGTTACAATGAGCAGTTCTTC
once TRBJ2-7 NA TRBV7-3 CASSPEGTLSYEQYF TGTGCCAGCAGCCCGGAGGGGACTCTTAGCTACGAGCAGTACTTC
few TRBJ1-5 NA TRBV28 CASTSSNQPQHF TGTGCCAGCACCTCGTCCAATCAGCCCCAGCATTTT
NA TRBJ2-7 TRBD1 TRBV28 CASSSSGTAVYEQYF TGTGCCAGCAGTTCTTCCGGGACAGCAGTCTACGAGCAGTACTTC
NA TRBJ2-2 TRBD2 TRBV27 CASLAGVNTGELFF TGTGCCAGTCTAGCGGGGGTTAACACCGGGGAGCTGTTTTTT
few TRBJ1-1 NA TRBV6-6 CASSPAGETEAFF TGTGCCAGCAGTCCTGCTGGGGAGACTGAAGCTTTCTTT
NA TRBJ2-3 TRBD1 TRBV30 CAWSAGWTGLTDTQYF TGTGCCTGGAGTGCTGGGTGGACAGGACTCACAGATACGCAGTATTTT
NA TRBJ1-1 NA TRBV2 CASSSTATNTEAFF TGTGCCAGCAGCTCGACAGCCACGAACACTGAAGCTTTCTTT
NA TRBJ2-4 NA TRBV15 CATSRDAVLSKNIQYF TGTGCCACCAGCAGAGACGCAGTACTAAGCAAAAACATTCAGTACTTC
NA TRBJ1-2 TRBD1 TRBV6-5 CASSYEGQGGGYTF TGTGCCAGCAGTTACGAGGGACAGGGAGGTGGCTACACCTTC
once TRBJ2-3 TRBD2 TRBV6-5 CASSYYSGGTDTQYF TGTGCCAGCAGTTACTATAGCGGGGGAACAGATACGCAGTATTTT
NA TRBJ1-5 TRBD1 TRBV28 CASSSPDRGNQPQHF TGTGCCAGCAGTTCGCCTGACAGGGGCAATCAGCCCCAGCATTTT
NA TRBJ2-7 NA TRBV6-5 CASSSTLTGREQYF TGTGCCAGCAGTTCAACCCTAACAGGGCGCGAGCAGTACTTC
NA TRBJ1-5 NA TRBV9 CASSVSRDNQPQHF TGTGCCAGCAGCGTGAGCAGGGACAATCAGCCCCAGCATTTT
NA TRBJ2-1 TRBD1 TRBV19 CASSATSGGEQFF TGTGCCAGTAGTGCTACCTCAGGGGGTGAGCAGTTCTTC
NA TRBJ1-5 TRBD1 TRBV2 CASRLDRGKGQPQHF TGTGCCAGCAGATTGGACAGGGGGAAAGGTCAGCCCCAGCATTTT
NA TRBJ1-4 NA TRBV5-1 CASSSGQTLTNEKLFF TGCGCCAGCAGCAGCGGACAGACTCTCACTAATGAAAAACTGTTTTTT
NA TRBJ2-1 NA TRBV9 CASSVARGGFTEQFF TGTGCCAGCAGCGTAGCCAGGGGTGGATTCACTGAGCAGTTCTTC
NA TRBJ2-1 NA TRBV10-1 CASTITEGSYNEQFF TGCGCCAGCACCATAACAGAGGGCTCCTACAATGAGCAGTTCTTC
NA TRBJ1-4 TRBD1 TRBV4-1 CASSQFRQGDEKLFF TGCGCCAGCAGCCAATTCCGACAGGGTGACGAAAAACTGTTTTTT
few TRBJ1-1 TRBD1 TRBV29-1 CSVGTGREAFF TGCAGCGTTGGGACAGGGCGAGAAGCTTTCTTT
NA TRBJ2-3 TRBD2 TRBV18 CASSPRTSGFSDTQYF TGTGCCAGCTCACCCCGGACTAGCGGGTTCTCAGATACGCAGTATTTT
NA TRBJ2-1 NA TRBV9 CASSVSLNEQFF TGTGCCAGCAGCGTCTCCCTCAATGAGCAGTTCTTC
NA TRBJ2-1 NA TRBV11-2 CASSSGRLGEQFF TGTGCCAGCAGCTCTGGGCGACTAGGCGAGCAGTTCTTC
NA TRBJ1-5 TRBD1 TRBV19 CASCDRARNQPQHF TGTGCCAGTTGTGACAGGGCACGCAATCAGCCCCAGCATTTT